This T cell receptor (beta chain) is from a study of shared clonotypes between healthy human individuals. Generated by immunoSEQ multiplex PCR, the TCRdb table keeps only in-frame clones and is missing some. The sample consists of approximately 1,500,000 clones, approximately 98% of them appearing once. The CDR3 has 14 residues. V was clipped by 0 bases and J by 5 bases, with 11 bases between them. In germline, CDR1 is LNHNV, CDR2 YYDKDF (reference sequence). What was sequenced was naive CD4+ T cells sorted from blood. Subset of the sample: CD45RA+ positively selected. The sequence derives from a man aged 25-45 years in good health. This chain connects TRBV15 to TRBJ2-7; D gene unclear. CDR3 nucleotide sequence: TGTGCCACCAGCAGAGATCCTGTCAGCCACGAGCAGTACTTC. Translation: CATSRDPVSHEQYF.